This record covers a single T cell receptor (beta chain). This specimen belongs to a study of blood T cell repertoires in COVID-19. Study in general: Sites in the United States, Italy and Spain provided acute and convalescent COVID-19 samples. PBMCs, B-cell-depleted T cells, or T cells provided the cDNA or gDNA that made up the material.

The CDR3 is made up of 13 amino acids. The germline gives CDR1 DFQATT, CDR2 SNEGSKA (reference sequence). The V and J ends lost 3 bases and 6 bases respectively, with 12 bases between them. In the original analysis: By means of reference gene primer amplification, nucleated cell counts were estimated. This table comes from immunoSEQ multiplex PCR, and its TCRdb copy is limited to in-frame clones, with some not included. The V and J calls and clone size were taken over from that table, and D and trimming were inferred from the DNA. The data contain about 200,000 clones, approximately 80% of them singletons.

The sequenced sample consisted of peripheral blood. The TCR was taken from a man in his 60s with acute or convalescent COVID-19. The chain joins TRBV20-1 to TRBJ2-1; D is undetermined. CDR3 in amino acids: CSASDRSGNEQFF. In nucleotides, the CDR3 is TGCAGTGCTAGTGACCGTTCGGGCAATGAGCAGTTCTTC.